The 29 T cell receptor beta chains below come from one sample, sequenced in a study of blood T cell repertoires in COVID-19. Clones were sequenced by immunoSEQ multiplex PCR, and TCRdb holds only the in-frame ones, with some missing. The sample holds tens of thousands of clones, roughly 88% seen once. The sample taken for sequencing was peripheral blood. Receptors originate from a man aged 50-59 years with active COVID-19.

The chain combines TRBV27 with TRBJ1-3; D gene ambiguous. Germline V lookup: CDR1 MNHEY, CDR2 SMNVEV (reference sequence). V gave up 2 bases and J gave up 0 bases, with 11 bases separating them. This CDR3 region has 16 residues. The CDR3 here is CASSLNGAYSGNTIYF. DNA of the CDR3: TGTGCCAGCAGTTTAAATGGTGCCTACTCTGGAAACACCATATATTTT.

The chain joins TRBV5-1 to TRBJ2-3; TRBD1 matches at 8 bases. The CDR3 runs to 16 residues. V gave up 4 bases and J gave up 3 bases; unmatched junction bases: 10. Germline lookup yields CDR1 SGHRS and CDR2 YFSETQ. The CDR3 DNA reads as TGCGCCAGCAGCCCGCAGGCAGGGGGCGGTACAGATACGCAGTATTTT. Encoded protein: CASSPQAGGGTDTQYF.

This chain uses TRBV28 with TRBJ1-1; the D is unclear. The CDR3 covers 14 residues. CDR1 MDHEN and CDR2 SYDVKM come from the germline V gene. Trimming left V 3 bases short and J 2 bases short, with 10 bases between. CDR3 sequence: CASSFGRPNTEAFF. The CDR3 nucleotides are TGTGCCAGCAGTTTTGGCAGGCCAAACACTGAAGCTTTCTTT.

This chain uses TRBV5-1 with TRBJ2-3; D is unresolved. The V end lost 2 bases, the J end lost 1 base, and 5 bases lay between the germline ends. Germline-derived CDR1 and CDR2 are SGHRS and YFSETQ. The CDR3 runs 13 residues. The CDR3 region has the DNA TGCGCCAGCAGCTTTTCTGGCACAGATACGCAGTATTTT. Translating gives CASSFSGTDTQYF.

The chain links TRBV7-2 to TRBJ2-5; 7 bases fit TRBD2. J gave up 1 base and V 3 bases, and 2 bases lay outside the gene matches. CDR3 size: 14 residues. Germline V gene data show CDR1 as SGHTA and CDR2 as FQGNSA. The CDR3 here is CASSLLAAQETQYF. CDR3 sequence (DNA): TGTGCCAGCAGCTTGCTAGCGGCCCAAGAGACCCAGTACTTC.

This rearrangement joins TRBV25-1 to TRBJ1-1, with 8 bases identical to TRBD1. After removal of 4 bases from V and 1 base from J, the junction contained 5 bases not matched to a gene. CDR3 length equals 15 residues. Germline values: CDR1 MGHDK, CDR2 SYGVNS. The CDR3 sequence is CASSGPQGANTEAFF. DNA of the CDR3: TGTGCCAGCAGTGGGCCCCAGGGGGCGAACACTGAAGCTTTCTTT. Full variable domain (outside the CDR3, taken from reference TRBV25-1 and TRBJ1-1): EADIYQTPRYLVIGTGKKITLECSQTMGHDKMYWYQQDPGMELHLIHYSYGVNSTEKGDLSSESTVSRIRTEHFPLTLESARPSHTSQYLCASSGPQGANTEAFFGQGTRLTVV.

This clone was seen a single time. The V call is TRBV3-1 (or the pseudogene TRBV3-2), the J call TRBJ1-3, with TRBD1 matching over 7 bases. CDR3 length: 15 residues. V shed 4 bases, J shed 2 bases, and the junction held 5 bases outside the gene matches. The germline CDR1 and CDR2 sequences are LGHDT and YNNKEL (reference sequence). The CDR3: CASSPRQGAGNTIYF. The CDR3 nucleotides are TGTGCCAGCAGCCCCAGACAGGGTGCTGGAAACACCATATATTTT.

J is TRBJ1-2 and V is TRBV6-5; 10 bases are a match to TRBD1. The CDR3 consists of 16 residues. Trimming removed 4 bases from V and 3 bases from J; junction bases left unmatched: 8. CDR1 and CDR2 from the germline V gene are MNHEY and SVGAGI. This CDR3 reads CASSLTGGAGDYGYTF. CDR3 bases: TGTGCCAGCAGTTTGACAGGGGGCGCGGGGGACTATGGCTACACCTTC.

CDR3 DNA: TGTGCCAGCAGCCAAGAGCGGGGGTTGGCAGAGACCCAGTACTTC. It translates to CASSQERGLAETQYF. This chain connects TRBV3-1 (or the pseudogene TRBV3-2) to TRBJ2-5, with TRBD2 identical over 7 bases. J lost 4 bases, V lost 0 bases, and 5 bases had no gene match. In germline, CDR1 is LGHDT, CDR2 YNNKEL (reference sequence). The CDR3 contains 15 residues.

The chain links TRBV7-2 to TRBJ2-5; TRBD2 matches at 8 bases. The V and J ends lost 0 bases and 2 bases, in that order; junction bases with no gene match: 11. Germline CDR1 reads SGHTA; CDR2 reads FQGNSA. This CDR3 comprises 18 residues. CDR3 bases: TGTGCCAGCAGCTTAGCATTCGGGGGGGGGACCCTTCAAGAGACCCAGTACTTC. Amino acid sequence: CASSLAFGGGTLQETQYF.

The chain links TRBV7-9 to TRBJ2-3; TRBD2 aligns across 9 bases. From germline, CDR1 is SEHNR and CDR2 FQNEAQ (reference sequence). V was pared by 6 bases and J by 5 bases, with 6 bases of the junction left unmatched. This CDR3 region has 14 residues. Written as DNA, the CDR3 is TGTGCCAGCAGTAATGGACTAGCGCGAGATACGCAGTATTTT. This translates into CASSNGLARDTQYF.

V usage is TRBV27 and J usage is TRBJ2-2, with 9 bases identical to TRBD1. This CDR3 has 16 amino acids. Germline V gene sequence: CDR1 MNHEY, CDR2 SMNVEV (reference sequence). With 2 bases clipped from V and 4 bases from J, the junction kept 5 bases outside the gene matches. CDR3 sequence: CASSLDRTGVTGELFF. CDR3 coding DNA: TGTGCCAGCAGTTTAGACCGGACAGGGGTCACCGGGGAGCTGTTTTTT.

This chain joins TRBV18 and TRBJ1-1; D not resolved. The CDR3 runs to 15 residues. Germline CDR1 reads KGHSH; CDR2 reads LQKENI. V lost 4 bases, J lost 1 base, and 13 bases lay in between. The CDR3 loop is CASSLERGWNTEAFF. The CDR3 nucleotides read TGTGCCAGCTCACTTGAACGAGGATGGAACACTGAAGCTTTCTTT. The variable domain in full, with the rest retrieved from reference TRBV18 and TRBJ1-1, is NAGVMQNPRHLVRRRGQEARLRCSPMKGHSHVYWYRQLPEEGLKFMVYLQKENIIDESGMPKERFSAEFPKEGPSILRIQQVVRGDSAAYFCASSLERGWNTEAFFGQGTRLTVV.

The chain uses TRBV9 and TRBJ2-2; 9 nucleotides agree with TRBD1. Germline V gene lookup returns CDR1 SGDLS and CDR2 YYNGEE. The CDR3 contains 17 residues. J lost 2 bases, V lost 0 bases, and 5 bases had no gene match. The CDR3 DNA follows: TGTGCCAGCAGCGTAGCGCGGACAGGGGCTAACACCGGGGAGCTGTTTTTT. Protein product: CASSVARTGANTGELFF.

DNA of the CDR3: TGTGCCAGCAGCTTAACGGTCAGGGGTGCCGGGGAGCTGTTTTTT. Translation: CASSLTVRGAGELFF. V is TRBV7-3 and J is TRBJ2-2; weak D call: TRBD1 (6 bases). Germline V gene lookup returns CDR1 SGHTA and CDR2 FQGTGA. CDR3 length: 15 residues. The V gene lost 0 bases and the J gene lost 6 bases, with 11 bases spanning the gap. Full variable domain (remainder filled in from reference TRBV7-3 and TRBJ2-2): GAGVSQTPSNKVTEKGKYVELRCDPISGHTALYWYRQSLGQGPEFLIYFQGTGAADDSGLPNDRFFAVRPEGSVSTLKIQRTERGDSAVYLCASSLTVRGAGELFFGEGSRLTVL.

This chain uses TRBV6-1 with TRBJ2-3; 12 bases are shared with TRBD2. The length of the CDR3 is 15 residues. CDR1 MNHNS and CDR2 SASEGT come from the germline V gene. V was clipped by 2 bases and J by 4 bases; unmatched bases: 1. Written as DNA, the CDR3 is TGTGCCAGCAGTGAATCTAGCGGGGGGGCAGATACGCAGTATTTT. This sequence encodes CASSESSGGADTQYF.

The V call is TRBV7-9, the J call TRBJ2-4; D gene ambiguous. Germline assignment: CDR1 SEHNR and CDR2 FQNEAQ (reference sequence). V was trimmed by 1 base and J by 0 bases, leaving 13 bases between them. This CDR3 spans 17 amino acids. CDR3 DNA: TGTGCCAGCAGCTTAGAGGCGGCCATCCCAGCCAAAAACATTCAGTACTTC. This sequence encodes CASSLEAAIPAKNIQYF.

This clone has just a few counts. The CDR3 reads CASSVIQGPSGNTIYF. DNA of the CDR3: TGTGCCAGCAGCGTTATACAGGGGCCTTCTGGAAACACCATATATTTT. The V and J genes are TRBV7-9 and TRBJ1-3; 7 bases align to TRBD1. Germline V gene lookup returns CDR1 SEHNR and CDR2 FQNEAQ (reference sequence). The ends lost 5 bases at V and 1 base at J; junction bases unmatched: 8. The CDR3 has 16 amino acids.

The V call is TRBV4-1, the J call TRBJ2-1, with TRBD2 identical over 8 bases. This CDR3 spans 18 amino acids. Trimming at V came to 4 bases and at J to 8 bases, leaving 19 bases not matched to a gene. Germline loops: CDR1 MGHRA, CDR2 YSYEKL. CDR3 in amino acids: CASSPGGGHGTQTYEQFF. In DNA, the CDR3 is TGCGCCAGCAGCCCCGGGGGGGGACACGGGACCCAGACCTATGAGCAGTTCTTC.

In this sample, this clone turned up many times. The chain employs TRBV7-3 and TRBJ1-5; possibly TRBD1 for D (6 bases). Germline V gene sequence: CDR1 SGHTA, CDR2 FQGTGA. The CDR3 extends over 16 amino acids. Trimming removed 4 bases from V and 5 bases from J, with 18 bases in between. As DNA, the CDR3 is TGTGCCAGCAGCTCGGCCCCCTCAGGGGCAGATCAGCCCCAGCATTTT. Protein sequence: CASSSAPSGADQPQHF.

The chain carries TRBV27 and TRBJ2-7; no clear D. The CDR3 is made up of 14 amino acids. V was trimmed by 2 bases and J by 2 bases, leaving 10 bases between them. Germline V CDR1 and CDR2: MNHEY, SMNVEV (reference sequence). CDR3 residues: CASSLLGRAYEQYF. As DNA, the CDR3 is TGTGCCAGCAGTTTACTGGGCAGAGCCTACGAGCAGTACTTC.

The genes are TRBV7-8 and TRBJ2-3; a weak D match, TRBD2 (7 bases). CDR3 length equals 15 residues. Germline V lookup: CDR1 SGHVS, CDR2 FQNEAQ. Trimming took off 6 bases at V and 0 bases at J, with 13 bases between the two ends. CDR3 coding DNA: TGTGCCAGCAGAAGGGGGGGAACTAGCACAGATACGCAGTATTTT. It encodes CASRRGGTSTDTQYF.

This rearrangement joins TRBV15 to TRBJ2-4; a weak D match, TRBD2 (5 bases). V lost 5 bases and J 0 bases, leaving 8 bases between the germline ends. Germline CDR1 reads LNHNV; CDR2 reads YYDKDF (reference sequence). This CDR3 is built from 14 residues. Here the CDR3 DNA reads TGTGCCACCAGCGGGAGTAGAGCCAAAAACATTCAGTACTTC. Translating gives CATSGSRAKNIQYF.

CDR3 sequence reads: CASSPATGGVYEQYF. CDR3 DNA sequence: TGTGCCAGCAGCCCCGCGACTGGGGGCGTCTACGAGCAGTACTTC. This rearrangement joins TRBV7-8 to TRBJ2-7, with D possibly TRBD1 on 6 matching bases. The germline V gene has CDR1 SGHVS and CDR2 FQNEAQ. The CDR3 runs 15 residues. V shed 5 bases and J shed 3 bases, with 17 bases lying between them.

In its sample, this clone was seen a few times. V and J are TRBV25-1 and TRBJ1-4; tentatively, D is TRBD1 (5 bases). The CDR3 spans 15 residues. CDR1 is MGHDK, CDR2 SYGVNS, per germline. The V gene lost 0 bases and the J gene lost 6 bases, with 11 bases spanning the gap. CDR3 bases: TGTGCCAGCAGTGAATATATTCGGGGGTATGAAAAACTGTTTTTT. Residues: CASSEYIRGYEKLFF.

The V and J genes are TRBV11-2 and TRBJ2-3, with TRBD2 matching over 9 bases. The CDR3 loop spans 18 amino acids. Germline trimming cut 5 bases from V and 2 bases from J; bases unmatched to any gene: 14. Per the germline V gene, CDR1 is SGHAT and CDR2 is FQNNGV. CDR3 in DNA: TGTGCCAGCAGCCAGACCTTTAGCGGGAGTACTGTCACAGATACGCAGTATTTT. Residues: CASSQTFSGSTVTDTQYF.

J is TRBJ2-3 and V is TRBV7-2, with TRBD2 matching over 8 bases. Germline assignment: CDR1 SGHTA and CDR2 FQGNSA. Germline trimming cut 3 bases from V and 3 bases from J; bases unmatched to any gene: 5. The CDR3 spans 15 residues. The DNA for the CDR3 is TGTGCCAGCAGCTTTGGCGGGGGGAGAACAGATACGCAGTATTTT. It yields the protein CASSFGGGRTDTQYF.

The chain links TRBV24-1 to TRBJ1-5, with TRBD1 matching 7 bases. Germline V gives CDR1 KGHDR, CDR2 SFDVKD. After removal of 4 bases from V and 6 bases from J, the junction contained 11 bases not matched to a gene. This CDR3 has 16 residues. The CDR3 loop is CATSDGRRGIVQPQHF. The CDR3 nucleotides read TGTGCCACCAGTGACGGGCGCAGGGGGATTGTTCAGCCCCAGCATTTT.

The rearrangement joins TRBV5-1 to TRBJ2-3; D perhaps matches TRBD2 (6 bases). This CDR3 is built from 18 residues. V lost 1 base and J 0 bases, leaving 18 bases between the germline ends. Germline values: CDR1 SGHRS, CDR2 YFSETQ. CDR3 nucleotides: TGCGCCAGCAGCTTGAATATTAGGGCGGGAAGTAGCACAGATACGCAGTATTTT. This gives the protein CASSLNIRAGSSTDTQYF.